Listed below are T cell receptor beta chains from one sample, sequenced in a study of OX40 agonist ivuxolimab in advanced cancers. Measured with immunoSEQ multiplex PCR; TCRdb has only the in-frame clones, and not every one. The sample consists of approximately 40,000 clones, approximately 80% of them appearing once. The sequenced sample was CD4+ or CD8+ T cells sorted from blood, obtained in a trial of the OX40 agonist ivuxolimab. Every receptor here comes from an adult with an advanced solid tumor such as melanoma, head and neck, liver or kidney cancer. The CDR3 runs from the conserved cysteine through the conserved F or W.

V gene	CDR3 protein
TRBV10-3	CAISVGGNQPQHF
TRBV27	CASSYRGTNQPQHF
TRBV2	CASSERQGETQYF
TRBV27	CASSPGTGSSEQYF
TRBV11-3	CASSLVAESSYEQYF
TRBV27	CASTSPGQGLETQYF
TRBV6-1	CASTRGMTGVQPQHF
TRBV6-5	CASSHQTLYGYTF
TRBV19	CASSAGELYEQYF
TRBV28	CASSLARQNEQYF